Reported below is one T cell receptor (beta chain). Its specificity is not known. The length of the CDR3 is 16 residues. Trimming removed 10 bases from V and 0 bases from J; junction bases left unmatched: 11. The sample is drawn from a study of blood T cells in healthy people across ages. Study-level points and caveats: Underestimates were what the diversity estimates from one million T cells were considered to be.

Using a J-beta primer mix together with a sample-barcoded 5' primer, a second PCR was run for about 7 to 12 cycles. Each cDNA molecule carried a tag from a template-switch adaptor that contained 12 random nucleotides. In TCRdb, the 5' RACE reads were re-called with MiXCR into one record per CDR3 protein. The sample carries about 1.7 million distinct CDR3 sequences, approximately 28% recorded once. The clonotype was recovered from a woman under 40 in good health. Source material: blood. The chain combines TRBV12-3 or TRBV12-4 with TRBJ2-1, with 8 bases lining up with TRBD1. The CDR3 DNA follows: TGTGCCAACAGGGGACAGGTTGGAGGCTCCTACAATGAGCAGTTCTTC. Its translation: CANRGQVGGSYNEQFF.